These 30 T cell receptor beta chains came from one sample sequenced in a study of circulating and synovial CD4+ cells in juvenile arthritis. The assay was immunoSEQ multiplex PCR, and TCRdb's table has in-frame clones only and misses some. The data hold about 1,800 clones, with around nine tenths observed a single time. The specimen sequenced was HLA-DR+ CD4+ T cells from blood. As to subset: circulating pathogenic-like lymphocytes, sorted as HLA-DR+CD14-CD3+CD4+CD25low/- blood T cells. The origin of the receptors is a human patient with juvenile idiopathic arthritis. Some clones in this sample may be carry-over from other donors' samples.

The gene calls are TRBV5-1 and TRBJ2-7; 14 bases fit TRBD2. V gave up 1 base and J gave up 7 bases; unmatched junction bases: 4. CDR1 is SGHRS, CDR2 YFSETQ, per germline. This CDR3 spans 15 amino acids. The CDR3 DNA sequence: TGCGCCAGCAGCTTGAGGGGACTAGCGGGAGATGAGCAGTACTTC. It codes for CASSLRGLAGDEQYF.

The chain uses TRBV10-2 and TRBJ2-3, with 8 nucleotides matching TRBD2. V gave up 8 bases and J gave up 4 bases; unmatched junction bases: 14. The CDR3 is 16 amino acids. The germline gives CDR1 WSHSY, CDR2 SAAADI. CDR3 DNA sequence: TGCGCCAGCGTGAGTGCGAGTAGCGGGATTGCAGATACGCAGTATTTT. Amino acids: CASVSASSGIADTQYF.

This chain links TRBV6-1 with TRBJ2-7; tentatively, D is TRBD2 (6 bases). The CDR3 has 15 residues. In germline, CDR1 is MNHNS, CDR2 SASEGT. V lost 1 base and J lost 2, with 12 bases in between. CDR3 residues: CASSEVAGSAYEQYF. The CDR3 DNA sequence: TGTGCCAGCAGTGAAGTCGCGGGATCAGCCTACGAGCAGTACTTC.

This chain connects TRBV5-1 to TRBJ2-6, with TRBD2 as a possible D gene (6 bases). This CDR3 has 16 residues. Germline V gene sequence: CDR1 SGHRS, CDR2 YFSETQ. Trimming cost V 0 bases and J 6 bases, with 13 bases left between them. Written as DNA, the CDR3 is TGCGCCAGCAGCTTGGAGGCGGGGAAATCGGCCAACGTCCTGACTTTC. Translating gives CASSLEAGKSANVLTF.

This chain connects TRBV6-5 to TRBJ1-1; D might be TRBD1 (5 bases). V dropped 7 bases and J dropped 0 bases, with 12 bases sitting between them. The CDR3 loop spans 14 amino acids. The germline CDR1 and CDR2 sequences are MNHEY and SVGAGI. Here the CDR3 DNA reads TGTGCCAGCACCACGGACATTCTGAACACTGAAGCTTTCTTT. It translates to CASTTDILNTEAFF.

V is TRBV19 and J is TRBJ2-7, with 9 bases aligning to TRBD2. Germline CDR1 and CDR2: LNHDA and SQIVND (reference sequence). V lost 3 bases to trimming and J lost 3 bases; unmatched junction nucleotides: 3. This CDR3 spans 14 amino acids. The CDR3 DNA is TGTGCCAGTAGTATGGCGGGAGGGGGCTACGAGCAGTACTTC. This translates into CASSMAGGGYEQYF. The full variable domain, rest sourced from reference TRBV19 and TRBJ2-7, is DGGITQSPKYLFRKEGQNVTLSCEQNLNHDAMYWYRQDPGQGLRLIYYSQIVNDFQKGDIAEGYSVSREKKESFPLTVTSAQKNPTAFYLCASSMAGGGYEQYFGPGTRLTVT.

This clone was observed a single time. This chain uses TRBV9 with TRBJ2-6, with a possible D match to TRBD2 (6 bases). This CDR3 spans 18 amino acids. Trimming pared 4 bases from V and 3 bases from J, leaving 20 bases between. Germline-derived CDR1 and CDR2 are SGDLS and YYNGEE. CDR3 loop: CASSPRAEGSNGANVLTF. CDR3 in DNA: TGTGCCAGCAGCCCCCGGGCGGAGGGATCGAATGGGGCCAACGTCCTGACTTTC.

As concerns this clone: Other nucleotide sequences from this sample produce the same CDR3. The V gene is TRBV28, the J gene TRBJ1-2; 7 bases line up with TRBD1. Germline CDR1 reads MDHEN; CDR2 reads SYDVKM. The ends lost 6 bases at V and 4 bases at J; junction bases unmatched: 5. The CDR3 covers 13 residues. Here the CDR3 reads CASSPTGSYGYTF. CDR3 DNA sequence: TGTGCCAGCAGCCCGACAGGGAGCTATGGCTACACCTTC.

This chain joins TRBV11-2 and TRBJ2-1, with a possible D match to TRBD2 (6 bases). V was cut by 5 bases and J by 5 bases, with 10 bases left in between. The CDR3 is 13 amino acids. CDR1 is SGHAT, CDR2 FQNNGV, per germline. For the CDR3, the DNA is TGTGCCAGCAGCCTGGGACTGAACAATGAGCAGTTCTTC. This translates into CASSLGLNNEQFF.

Details on this clone: A read error is likely, as this CDR3 ends without the conserved phenylalanine or tryptophan. The chain couples TRBV15 to TRBJ1-5; 7 nucleotides align to TRBD1. The CDR3 is 16 residues long. CDR1 is LNHNV, CDR2 YYDKDF, per germline (reference sequence). J lost 7 bases, V lost 8 bases, and 17 bases had no gene match. Written as DNA, the CDR3 is TGTGCCACCGAAATAAGGGGGCAGGGGGAATGGCAGCCCCAGCATTCT. This translates into CATEIRGQGEWQPQHS.

This CDR3 reads CAWRGQGWGNTEAFF. The CDR3 DNA follows: TGTGCCTGGAGGGGGCAGGGTTGGGGCAACACTGAAGCTTTCTTT. The J gene is TRBJ1-1, the V gene TRBV30; tentatively, D is TRBD1 (5 bases). With 3 bases removed from V and 2 bases from J, the gap between germline ends came to 16 bases. Germline CDR1 GTSNPN, CDR2 SVGIG (reference sequence). This CDR3 comprises 15 residues.

The chain is built from TRBV11-3 and TRBJ2-1; D is uncertain. CDR3 length equals 17 residues. Germline V gene lookup returns CDR1 SGHNT and CDR2 YENEEA. V lost 0 bases and J lost 0, with 12 bases in between. The CDR3 is CASSLEKWANSYNEQFF. The CDR3 DNA reads as TGTGCCAGCAGCTTAGAGAAGTGGGCCAACTCCTACAATGAGCAGTTCTTC.

This chain links TRBV6-5 with TRBJ2-6; 7 bases map to TRBD2. The V gene's germline CDR1 is MNHEY and CDR2 SVGAGI. The V and J ends lost 4 bases and 0 bases, in that order; junction bases with no gene match: 0. CDR3 length equals 15 residues. CDR3 sequence: CASSSSGSGANVLTF. In DNA, the CDR3 is TGTGCCAGCAGTTCTAGCGGCTCTGGGGCCAACGTCCTGACTTTC.

The chain combines TRBV21-1 with TRBJ1-4; TRBD1 is taken as the D call from the table, unchecked against the DNA. TRBV21-1 is a recognized pseudogene. The length of the CDR3 is 15 residues. For the CDR3, the DNA is TGTGCCAGCAGCACAACACAGGGGACTAATGAAAAACTGTTTTTT. It codes for CASSTTQGTNEKLFF.

The rearrangement links TRBV30 to TRBJ1-1; a possible D gene is TRBD1 (5 bases). CDR3 length: 12 residues. V lost 3 bases and J 1 base, leaving 6 bases between the germline ends. Germline V gene lookup returns CDR1 GTSNPN and CDR2 SVGIG (reference sequence). The DNA of the CDR3 is TGTGCCTGGAGAACAGGGAACACTGAAGCTTTCTTT. Translating gives CAWRTGNTEAFF.

CDR3 sequence (DNA): TGTGCCAGCAGTTCTTCAGGGGGCAGTTCACCCCTCCACTTT. Amino acids: CASSSSGGSSPLHF. The genes are TRBV11-2 and TRBJ1-6; 8 nucleotides match TRBD1. This CDR3 region has 14 residues. Germline-derived CDR1 and CDR2 are SGHAT and FQNNGV. J gave up 9 bases and V 6 bases, and 7 bases lay outside the gene matches.

The chain combines TRBV28 with TRBJ2-4; D is perhaps TRBD2 (6 bases). V lost 1 base to trimming and J lost 1 base, with 14 bases between them. Germline V gene sequence: CDR1 MDHEN, CDR2 SYDVKM. CDR3 length: 17 residues. The CDR3 here is CASSLLRLSGAKNIQYF. CDR3 bases: TGTGCCAGCAGTTTATTGCGGTTGAGCGGGGCCAAAAACATTCAGTACTTC.

This chain uses TRBV4-1 with TRBJ1-3; D might be TRBD1 (5 bases). The V gene lost 1 base and the J gene lost 3 bases, with 16 bases spanning the gap. The CDR3 consists of 17 residues. Looked up from germline, CDR1 is MGHRA and CDR2 is YSYEKL. Written as DNA, the CDR3 is TGCGCCAGCAGCCAAGCTTCGGGGGGAGTTTTTGGAAACACCATATATTTT. Its protein product is CASSQASGGVFGNTIYF.

V is TRBV7-2 and J is TRBJ2-3, with a possible D match to TRBD1 (5 bases). CDR1 is SGHTA and CDR2 is FQGNSA in the germline V gene. The CDR3 length is 13 residues. The V end was cut by 5 bases, the J end by 6 bases, with 12 bases between. The CDR3 sequence: CASSPRYRDTQYF. In nucleotides, the CDR3 is TGTGCCAGCAGCCCGCGATACAGGGATACGCAGTATTTT.

With regard to this clone: In the same sample, other DNA sequences code for this CDR3. The chain links TRBV28 to TRBJ2-5, with D possibly TRBD1 on 5 matching bases. V dropped 8 bases and J dropped 5 bases, with 12 bases sitting between them. The CDR3 loop spans 12 amino acids. Germline CDR1 and CDR2: MDHEN and SYDVKM. The CDR3 region has the DNA TGTGCCAGCGGTAGGGGCGTGGAGACCCAGTACTTC. Translated, it gives CASGRGVETQYF.

The V and J genes are TRBV4-3 and TRBJ1-1; D gene ambiguous. CDR1 is LGHNA and CDR2 is YSLEER in the germline V gene. The germline V and J ends were trimmed by 3 bases and 5 bases, with 16 bases remaining between them. This CDR3 has 15 residues. The CDR3: CASSHLTATTTEAFF. CDR3 in DNA: TGCGCCAGCAGCCACCTCACGGCAACGACTACTGAAGCTTTCTTT.

This chain connects TRBV28 to TRBJ1-4; TRBD1 might be the D (6 bases). Per the germline V gene, CDR1 is MDHEN and CDR2 is SYDVKM. Trimming took off 4 bases at V and 8 bases at J, with 32 bases between the two ends. There are 20 residues in the CDR3. This chain's CDR3 is CASSSHPGNNQRGRSEKLFF. The CDR3 DNA sequence: TGTGCCAGCAGTTCTCACCCCGGGAACAACCAAAGGGGGAGATCAGAAAAACTGTTTTTT.

The rearrangement links TRBV10-3 to TRBJ1-1; D gene uncertain. Germline assignment: CDR1 ENHRY and CDR2 SYGVKD. V was pared by 10 bases and J by 2 bases, with 14 bases between. This CDR3 spans 13 amino acids. CDR3 amino acids: CASSGELNTEAFF. For the CDR3, the DNA is TGTGCCAGCAGCGGGGAACTCAACACTGAAGCTTTCTTT.

The chain carries TRBV6-1 and TRBJ1-4; 7 bases line up with TRBD1. The CDR3 totals 14 residues. Germline CDR1 and CDR2: MNHNS and SASEGT. V lost 5 bases to trimming and J lost 5 bases; unmatched junction nucleotides: 5. The CDR3 DNA follows: TGTGCCAGCAGTTTGGACAGGCAGAATGAAAAACTGTTTTTT. Encoded protein: CASSLDRQNEKLFF.

This chain links TRBV27 with TRBJ1-2; TRBD1 aligns across 9 bases. Germline values: CDR1 MNHEY, CDR2 SMNVEV (reference sequence). This CDR3 is 15 amino acids long. Germline trimming cut 1 base from V and 4 bases from J; bases unmatched to any gene: 4. CDR3 in amino acids: CASSLWGQGSYGYTF. DNA of the CDR3: TGTGCCAGCAGTTTATGGGGACAGGGAAGCTATGGCTACACCTTC.

The chain carries TRBV6-1 and TRBJ2-7, with D tentatively TRBD1 (8 bases). Trimming pared 6 bases from V and 1 base from J, leaving 16 bases between. CDR1 is MNHNS and CDR2 is SASEGT in the germline V gene. The CDR3 is 15 residues long. CDR3 loop: CASRPGQGGSYEQYF. The CDR3 DNA reads as TGTGCCAGCAGACCTGGACAGGGAGGGTCCTACGAGCAGTACTTC.

The chain couples TRBV28 to TRBJ1-2; D perhaps matches TRBD1 (5 bases). Trimming stripped 1 base from V and 5 bases from J, with 17 bases between. This CDR3 is built from 16 residues. The V gene's germline CDR1 is MDHEN and CDR2 SYDVKM. CDR3 amino acids: CASSLYSGEGLYGYTF. The CDR3 DNA sequence: TGTGCCAGCAGTTTATACAGTGGAGAGGGACTATATGGCTACACCTTC.

V usage is TRBV4-2 and J usage is TRBJ1-4; a weak D match, TRBD1 (5 bases). Germline V lookup: CDR1 LGHNA, CDR2 YNFKEQ. This CDR3 region has 16 residues. Trimming took 0 bases from V and 4 from J, leaving 12 bases between them. The CDR3 region has the DNA TGTGCCAGCAGCCAAGATGGGACGGGGGATAATGAAAAACTGTTTTTT. Protein product: CASSQDGTGDNEKLFF.

The CDR3 reads CASSSQGGPGNTIYF. The CDR3 DNA reads as TGCGCCAGCAGCTCCCAGGGGGGTCCTGGAAACACCATATATTTT. This chain uses TRBV5-1 with TRBJ1-3; 7 nucleotides line up with TRBD1. In germline, CDR1 is SGHRS, CDR2 YFSETQ. CDR3 length equals 15 residues. V shed 3 bases, J shed 2 bases, and the junction held 5 bases outside the gene matches.

This chain joins TRBV29-1 and TRBJ1-1, with a possible D match to TRBD1 (5 bases). Germline V gene data show CDR1 as SQVTM and CDR2 as ANQGSEA. This CDR3 comprises 16 residues. The V and J ends lost 7 bases and 3 bases respectively, with 24 bases between them. DNA for the CDR3: TGCAGCGCTCTCCCAATCACTGGGGGGACCTACACTGAAGCTTTCTTT. Amino acids: CSALPITGGTYTEAFF. Full variable domain (remainder filled in from reference TRBV29-1 and TRBJ1-1): SAVISQKPSRDICQRGTSLTIQCQVDSQVTMMFWYRQQPGQSLTLIATANQGSEATYESGFVIDKFPISRPNLTFSTLTVSNMSPEDSSIYLCSALPITGGTYTEAFFGQGTRLTVV.